This TCR beta chain was found in a study of technical replicates of blood from a few donors (dated by TCRdb to 2015 to 2018). Notes on this clone: What this receptor recognizes is not known. No much larger clonotype is one base removed from it; base qualities were not supplied.

CDR1 and CDR2 (MNHEY, SVGAGI) derive from the germline V gene. V is clipped by 5 bases and J by 0 bases, and the sequence between their germline boundaries is 4 bases long. Counted from cysteine to phenylalanine, this CDR3 has 13 amino acids. The kept DNA is CDR3 alone, 39 bases in frame from the first base. The protocol used for the library was the immunoSEQ multiplex PCR assay. Entries here come from immuneACCESS through TCRdb and include only in-frame sequences with V and J called. Some clones fail to appear in such tables; in the studies checked, an unresolved V gene covers under half of the shortfall, and the cause of the remainder is unknown. The sample includes 65,000 to 95,000 clones, with 95% to 97% observed a single time. Of the sample, 0.18% is held by the ten largest clones.

The sequencing input was T cells isolated from PBMCs. The chain joins TRBV6-5 to TRBJ2-2; a confident D gene designation cannot be given. The clonotype comes from a human donor in good health. The DNA sequence reads TGTGCCAGCAGTACGGCGAACACCGGGGAGCTGTTTTTT. Its product reads: CASSTANTGELFF.